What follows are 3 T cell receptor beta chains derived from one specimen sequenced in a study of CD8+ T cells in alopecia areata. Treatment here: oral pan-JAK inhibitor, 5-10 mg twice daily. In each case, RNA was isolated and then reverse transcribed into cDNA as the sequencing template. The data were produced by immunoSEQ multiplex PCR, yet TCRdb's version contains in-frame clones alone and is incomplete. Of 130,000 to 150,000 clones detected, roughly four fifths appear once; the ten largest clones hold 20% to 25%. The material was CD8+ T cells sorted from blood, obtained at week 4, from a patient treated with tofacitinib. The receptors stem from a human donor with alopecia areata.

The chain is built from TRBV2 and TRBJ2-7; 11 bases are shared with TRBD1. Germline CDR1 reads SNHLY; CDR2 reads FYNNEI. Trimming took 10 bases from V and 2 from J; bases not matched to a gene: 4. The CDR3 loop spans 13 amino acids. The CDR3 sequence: CATGTGGPYEQYF. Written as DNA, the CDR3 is TGTGCCACTGGGACAGGGGGACCCTACGAGCAGTACTTC.

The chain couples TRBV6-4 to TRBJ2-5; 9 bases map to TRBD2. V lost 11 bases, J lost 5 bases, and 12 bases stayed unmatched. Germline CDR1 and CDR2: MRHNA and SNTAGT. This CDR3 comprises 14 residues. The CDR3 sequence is CAGSPGTSRETQYF. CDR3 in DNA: TGTGCCGGATCTCCCGGGACTAGCCGGGAGACCCAGTACTTC.

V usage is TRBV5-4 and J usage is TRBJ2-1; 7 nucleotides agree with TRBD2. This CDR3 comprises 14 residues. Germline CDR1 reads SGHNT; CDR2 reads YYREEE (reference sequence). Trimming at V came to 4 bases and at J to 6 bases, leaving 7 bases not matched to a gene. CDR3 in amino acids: CASSPEGGGNEQFF. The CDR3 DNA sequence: TGTGCCAGCAGCCCGGAGGGCGGGGGCAATGAGCAGTTCTTC.